A single sample is the source of the 17 T cell receptor beta chains below, sequenced in a study of blood T cell repertoires in COVID-19 (dated by TCRdb to the early 2020s). Receptor libraries were prepared by the immunoSEQ multiplex PCR assay. The immuneACCESS repertoire file appears here via TCRdb, limited to in-frame rearrangements. These files lack a portion of the clones; in checked studies, under half of the deficit traces to unresolved V genes, and the cause of the others is not known. Present in this sample are around 300,000 clones, about nine tenths of which were seen just once. The top ten clones comprise roughly 6% of the sample. Sequencing was carried out using peripheral blood. Every receptor here comes from a woman in her forties or fifties with COVID-19, enrolled during active disease.

A single count supports this clone. V and J are TRBV7-3 and TRBJ1-1, with TRBD1 matching 7 bases. This CDR3 comprises 14 residues. V was pared by 5 bases and J by 0 bases, with 3 bases of the junction left unmatched. Germline CDR1 reads SGHTA; CDR2 reads FQGTGA. The CDR3 sequence: CASSPGQVNTEAFF. The DNA for the CDR3 is TGTGCCAGCAGCCCAGGACAGGTGAACACTGAAGCTTTCTTT.

The J gene is TRBJ2-3, the V gene TRBV9; D might be TRBD2 (5 bases). V was shortened by 0 bases and J by 0 bases, with 8 bases between the two germline ends. CDR1 and CDR2 from the germline V gene are SGDLS and YYNGEE. The CDR3 has 15 residues. This CDR3 is CASSVGGISTDTQYF. CDR3 nucleotides: TGTGCCAGCAGCGTAGGAGGGATCAGCACAGATACGCAGTATTTT.

This CDR3 is CASSTGTGPPNYGYTF. In DNA, the CDR3 is TGTGCCAGCAGCACAGGGACAGGACCTCCTAACTATGGCTACACCTTC. This chain joins TRBV7-9 and TRBJ1-2; TRBD1 matches at 8 bases. CDR3 length: 16 amino acids. CDR1 and CDR2 from the germline V gene are SEHNR and FQNEAQ (reference sequence). The V and J ends lost 5 bases and 0 bases, in that order; junction bases with no gene match: 8.

The chain carries TRBV19 and TRBJ2-7; 12 bases agree with TRBD1. Germline V gene data show CDR1 as LNHDA and CDR2 as SQIVND (reference sequence). V shed 3 bases, J shed 5 bases, and the junction held 5 bases outside the gene matches. The CDR3 is made up of 15 amino acids. This CDR3 reads CASSITGTGGNEQYF. In nucleotides, the CDR3 is TGTGCCAGTAGTATTACCGGGACAGGGGGCAACGAGCAGTACTTC.

The CDR3 sequence is CASSVDAINEKLFF. The CDR3 DNA reads as TGTGCCAGCAGCGTAGATGCTATTAATGAAAAACTGTTTTTT. The chain combines TRBV9 with TRBJ1-4, with unresolved D. The CDR3 spans 14 residues. Germline loops: CDR1 SGDLS, CDR2 YYNGEE. V lost 0 bases and J 4 bases, leaving 7 bases between the germline ends.

A single count supports this clone. The chain uses TRBV10-1 and TRBJ2-1, with D possibly TRBD2 on 6 matching bases. This CDR3 region has 15 residues. V was trimmed by 0 bases and J by 6 bases, leaving 12 bases between them. Germline loops: CDR1 WNHNN, CDR2 SYGVQD (reference sequence). CDR3 in amino acids: CASSESSGVGNEQFF. The CDR3 region has the DNA TGCGCCAGCAGTGAGTCGTCGGGAGTGGGCAATGAGCAGTTCTTC.

This rearrangement joins TRBV11-2 to TRBJ1-2; D not resolved. The CDR3 length is 14 residues. V was clipped by 5 bases and J by 4 bases, with 14 bases between them. Germline CDR1 and CDR2: SGHAT and FQNNGV. CDR3 residues: CASSASHVLYGYTF. The DNA for the CDR3 is TGTGCCAGCAGCGCCTCGCACGTACTCTATGGCTACACCTTC.

This chain links TRBV6-5 with TRBJ2-2; D is unresolved. V was trimmed by 0 bases and J by 6 bases, leaving 11 bases between them. CDR3 size: 15 residues. Germline V gives CDR1 MNHEY, CDR2 SVGAGI. CDR3 in DNA: TGTGCCAGCAGTTACTCGGCAATAGCCTCCGGGGAGCTGTTTTTT. This sequence encodes CASSYSAIASGELFF.

The chain joins TRBV5-4 to TRBJ2-7, with no clear D. Germline loops: CDR1 SGHNT, CDR2 YYREEE (reference sequence). The length of the CDR3 is 14 residues. V was clipped by 3 bases and J by 2 bases, with 12 bases between them. The CDR3 spells CASSSQHQPYEQYF. CDR3 in DNA: TGTGCCAGCAGCTCCCAACACCAACCCTACGAGCAGTACTTC.

V usage is TRBV29-1 and J usage is TRBJ2-7; D unresolved. The V gene lost 0 bases and the J gene lost 5 bases, with 8 bases spanning the gap. The CDR3 has 12 amino acids. Germline V gene lookup returns CDR1 SQVTM and CDR2 ANQGSEA. CDR3 protein: CSVEDFRDEQYF. CDR3 sequence (DNA): TGCAGCGTTGAAGATTTCCGGGACGAGCAGTACTTC.

This chain uses TRBV7-2 with TRBJ2-7; weak D call: TRBD1 (6 bases). The CDR3 sequence is 15 residues long. Germline V lookup: CDR1 SGHTA, CDR2 FQGNSA. Trimming shortened V by 4 bases and J by 6 bases, and 19 bases separated the two germline ends. The DNA for the CDR3 is TGTGCCAGCAGCTCCCACGGGCAGGGGTGGGGCGAGCAGTACTTC. Translation: CASSSHGQGWGEQYF.

This chain links TRBV10-3 with TRBJ1-2; D gene ambiguous. Trimming left V 8 bases short and J 7 bases short, with 8 bases between. The germline V gene has CDR1 ENHRY and CDR2 SYGVKD. This CDR3 is 10 amino acids long. The CDR3 bases are TGTGCCATCTGGAGTTCTGGCTACACCTTC. Encoded protein: CAIWSSGYTF.

The J gene is TRBJ2-7, the V gene TRBV19; D perhaps matches TRBD1 (6 bases). The CDR3 length is 11 residues. CDR1 and CDR2 from the germline V gene are LNHDA and SQIVND (reference sequence). With 8 bases removed from V and 5 bases from J, the gap between germline ends came to 10 bases. CDR3 amino acids: CASAQGNEQYF. The CDR3 region has the DNA TGTGCCAGTGCTCAGGGGAACGAGCAGTACTTC.

This chain uses TRBV30 with TRBJ2-1, with TRBD2 matching over 9 bases. Germline V gene lookup returns CDR1 GTSNPN and CDR2 SVGIG (reference sequence). The trim removed 1 base at V and 8 bases at J, leaving 15 bases unmatched. There are 17 residues in the CDR3. The CDR3 sequence is CAWSGTSERYWLDEQFF. In DNA form, the CDR3 reads TGTGCCTGGAGTGGGACTAGCGAGCGCTATTGGTTGGATGAGCAGTTCTTC.

A single count supports this clone. This chain joins TRBV7-9 and TRBJ2-3, with a tentative D call TRBD2 (6 bases). Germline V gene data show CDR1 as SEHNR and CDR2 as FQNEAQ (reference sequence). With 0 bases removed from V and 5 bases from J, the gap between germline ends came to 12 bases. This CDR3 has 15 residues. The CDR3 DNA reads as TGTGCCAGCAGCTTAGCAGTCGGGGGTTTAGATACGCAGTATTTT. It translates to CASSLAVGGLDTQYF. Combining the CDR3 with reference TRBV7-9 and TRBJ2-3 gives the whole variable domain DTGVSQNPRHKITKRGQNVTFRCDPISEHNRLYWYRQTLGQGPEFLTYFQNEAQLEKSRLLSDRFSAERPKGSFSTLEIQRTEQGDSAMYLCASSLAVGGLDTQYFGPGTRLTVL.

The chain carries TRBV6-6 and TRBJ2-4; 10 bases align to TRBD2. Trimming at V came to 8 bases and at J to 8 bases, leaving 9 bases not matched to a gene. The CDR3 loop spans 14 amino acids. Germline lookup yields CDR1 MNHNY and CDR2 SVGAGI (reference sequence). CDR3 sequence: CASYPSGGAHIQYF. CDR3 coding DNA: TGTGCCAGCTATCCTAGCGGGGGTGCTCACATTCAGTACTTC.

This chain joins TRBV24-1 and TRBJ2-5; 8 nucleotides line up with TRBD1. With V trimmed by 3 bases and J by 5 bases, 13 bases remained unmatched. Germline loops: CDR1 KGHDR, CDR2 SFDVKD. The CDR3 is 17 amino acids. The CDR3 loop is CATSDPSTTGAGETQYF. CDR3 nucleotides: TGTGCCACCAGTGATCCCTCCACGACAGGGGCGGGGGAGACCCAGTACTTC.